This T cell receptor beta chain was profiled in a study of Ad26.COV2.S vaccination and SARS-CoV-2 variants. Assay: immunoSEQ multiplex PCR; the TCRdb copy retains only in-frame clones and omits some. The sample includes 350,000 to 500,000 clones, 80% to 95% of them seen just once. Treatment described: some 20 received Ad26.COV2.S at low or high dose, single or two shots; about 5 received placebo; per-sample allocation not given. Day 63 following the first vaccine or placebo injection was when the samples were taken. An 18-55-year-old adult in Boston served as donor. V lost 4 bases and J lost 8; bases outside the gene matches: 14. Germline V CDR1 and CDR2: SGHNT, YYREEE (reference sequence). This CDR3 contains 17 residues.

The sample in question was peripheral blood, obtained in a trial of Ad26.COV2.S vaccine versus placebo. The chain has TRBV5-4 and TRBJ2-1; 11 bases match TRBD2. The sequence came from a person between 18 and 65 years old who received the Ad26.COV2.S COVID-19 vaccine or a placebo. For the CDR3, the DNA is TGTGCCAGCAGCCCGGCCGGGGTAGCGGGAGGGTTCCATGAGCAGTTCTTC. It is translated as CASSPAGVAGGFHEQFF. Complete variable domain (other parts from reference TRBV5-4 and TRBJ2-1): ETGVTQSPTHLIKTRGQQVTLRCSSQSGHNTVSWYQQALGQGPQFIFQYYREEENGRGNFPPRFSGLQFPNYSSELNVNALELDDSALYLCASSPAGVAGGFHEQFFGPGTRLTVL.